The 23 T cell receptor beta chains reported below all come from one sample, sequenced in a study of regulatory T cells in long-lasting Graves disease. According to the study, TCR beta libraries were built with iRepertoire HTBI primers and CDR3-region Arm-PCR. TCRdb used MiXCR to reprocess the multiplex PCR reads, holding one entry per CDR3 protein. The repertoire consists of 520,000 or so distinct CDR3 sequences, with about 12% occurring once and the leading ten covering more than 8%. Specified time point: newly diagnosed GD, antithyroid drugs for less than 3 months. There was RNA extracted from PBMCs, and the TCR library was made from it. These data were also filed under a second study, of T cells in Graves' hyperthyroidism and ophthalmopathy.

This specimen was peripheral blood mononuclear cells (PBMCs), taken at new diagnosis, from a patient treated with antithyroid drugs. Every receptor here comes from a woman aged 30 to 39 with Graves disease.

The rearrangement joins TRBV18 to TRBJ2-7; the D is unclear. Germline CDR1 is KGHSH and CDR2 is LQKENI. The CDR3 spans 13 residues. The ends were cut back, 3 bases at V and 4 bases at J, with 10 bases in the middle. Here the CDR3 reads CASSPSMEYEQYF. In DNA, the CDR3 is TGTGCCAGCTCACCCTCAATGGAATACGAGCAGTACTTC.

This clonotype was picked up a small number of times. The V and J genes are TRBV19 and TRBJ2-7; D is undetermined. Germline V lookup: CDR1 LNHDA, CDR2 SQIVND (reference sequence). Trimming cost V 1 base and J 3 bases, with 7 bases left between them. CDR3 length: 13 residues. CDR3: CASSIGDHYEQYF. The CDR3 DNA reads TGTGCCAGTAGTATAGGGGATCACTACGAGCAGTACTTC.

In its sample, this clonotype was seen many times. This chain joins TRBV12-3 or TRBV12-4 and TRBJ2-3, with no clear D. Between the trimmed V and J ends, which lost 7 bases and 1 base, there was a span of 15 bases. This CDR3 is built from 15 residues. The CDR3 here is CASTKEWVGTDTQYF. The CDR3 DNA reads as TGTGCCAGCACGAAGGAGTGGGTGGGCACAGATACGCAGTATTTT.

This clonotype was picked up many times. V usage is TRBV9 and J usage is TRBJ2-7; 10 positions agree with TRBD2. V was clipped by 5 bases and J by 3 bases; unmatched bases: 2. The germline V gene encodes CDR1 SGDLS and CDR2 YYNGEE. This CDR3 has 13 amino acids. The CDR3 loop reads CASSASGSYEQYF. In nucleotides, the CDR3 is TGTGCCAGCAGTGCTAGCGGGAGCTACGAGCAGTACTTC.

This clonotype was observed at least ten times. The chain carries TRBV7-9 and TRBJ2-5; D is possibly TRBD2 (6 bases). The CDR3 is 14 amino acids. Per germline, CDR1 SEHNR and CDR2 FQNEAQ (reference sequence). V shed 2 bases and J shed 0 bases, with 7 bases lying between them. The CDR3 bases are TGTGCCAGCAGCTTATGGGACTACCAAGAGACCCAGTACTTC. Its translation is CASSLWDYQETQYF.

This clonotype was seen many times. The chain recombines TRBV6-5 with TRBJ1-1; 8 bases align to TRBD1. V lost 0 bases and J lost 7; bases outside the gene matches: 1. The CDR3 is made up of 13 amino acids. Germline V gene sequence: CDR1 MNHEY, CDR2 SVGAGI. The DNA of the CDR3 is TGTGCCAGCAGTTACTCGGGGACAGGTGAAGCTTTCTTT. Its protein product is CASSYSGTGEAFF.

This clonotype was seen repeatedly, ten times or more. This chain links TRBV10-3 with TRBJ1-4; D is unresolved. Trimming shortened V by 2 bases and J by 3 bases, and 10 bases separated the two germline ends. This CDR3 has 15 amino acids. CDR1 and CDR2 (germline): ENHRY, SYGVKD. Here the CDR3 reads CAISEIGPPNEKLFF. CDR3 DNA sequence: TGTGCCATCAGTGAGATAGGTCCGCCTAATGAAAAACTGTTTTTT.

This clonotype was seen at least ten times. The chain joins TRBV12-3 or TRBV12-4 to TRBJ2-1; 7 bases are shared with TRBD1. V trimming: 7 bases; J trimming: 0 bases; junction bases outside the gene matches: 3. The CDR3 is made up of 14 amino acids. CDR3: CASTRDSSYNEQFF. The CDR3 DNA is TGTGCCAGCACTAGGGACAGCTCCTACAATGAGCAGTTCTTC.

In this sample, this clonotype turned up many times. The chain recombines TRBV7-9 with TRBJ2-2, with a weak D call TRBD1 (5 bases). The V gene's germline CDR1 is SEHNR and CDR2 FQNEAQ (reference sequence). The CDR3 has 18 residues. V lost 6 bases to trimming and J lost 4 bases, with 24 bases between them. Here the CDR3 DNA reads TGTGCCAGCAGTCTCCGTCCCAGACAGTTTAGCAGCACCGGGGAGCTGTTTTTT. Amino acid sequence: CASSLRPRQFSSTGELFF.

The V and J genes are TRBV5-1 and TRBJ2-5, with D perhaps being TRBD1 or TRBD2 (5 bases each). The V end was cut by 0 bases, the J end by 4 bases, with 10 bases between. The CDR3 runs 14 residues. The germline V gene encodes CDR1 SGHRS and CDR2 YFSETQ. The CDR3 nucleotides are TGCGCCAGCAGCTTGGTGGCAGGGAGAGAGACCCAGTACTTC. Translation: CASSLVAGRETQYF. The full variable domain, completed using reference TRBV5-1 and TRBJ2-5, is KAGVTQTPRYLIKTRGQQVTLSCSPISGHRSVSWYQQTPGQGLQFLFEYFSETQRNKGNFPGRFSGRQFSNSRSEMNVSTLELGDSALYLCASSLVAGRETQYFGPGTRLLVL.

This clonotype came up many times. The gene calls are TRBV28 and TRBJ2-7, with 9 bases that match TRBD1. Per germline, CDR1 MDHEN and CDR2 SYDVKM. V lost 5 bases and J lost 0; bases outside the gene matches: 14. The CDR3 is 18 residues long. The CDR3 region is CASSIHKPGQGLSYEQYF. CDR3 nucleotides: TGTGCCAGCAGTATACACAAGCCGGGACAGGGACTCTCCTACGAGCAGTACTTC. The full variable domain, its missing parts supplied by reference TRBV28 and TRBJ2-7, is DVKVTQSSRYLVKRTGEKVFLECVQDMDHENMFWYRQDPGLGLRLIYFSYDVKMKEKGDIPEGYSVSREKKERFSLILESASTNQTSMYLCASSIHKPGQGLSYEQYFGPGTRLTVT.

This clonotype appeared many times. The chain has TRBV28 and TRBJ2-7, with TRBD2 matching over 7 bases. V gave up 3 bases and J gave up 4 bases; unmatched junction bases: 15. The CDR3 is made up of 17 amino acids. Germline V gives CDR1 MDHEN, CDR2 SYDVKM. CDR3 bases: TGTGCCAGCAGTTTGAGGGGCGCCGGACGGGAGGTTTACGAGCAGTACTTC. Its protein is CASSLRGAGREVYEQYF. Complete variable domain (other parts from reference TRBV28 and TRBJ2-7): DVKVTQSSRYLVKRTGEKVFLECVQDMDHENMFWYRQDPGLGLRLIYFSYDVKMKEKGDIPEGYSVSREKKERFSLILESASTNQTSMYLCASSLRGAGREVYEQYFGPGTRLTVT.

This clonotype occurred many times. The chain recombines TRBV6-5 with TRBJ2-2; D is uncertain. With 2 bases removed from V and 6 bases from J, the gap between germline ends came to 4 bases. Germline values: CDR1 MNHEY, CDR2 SVGAGI. The CDR3 is 12 amino acids. The CDR3 loop is CASSYESGELFF. As DNA, the CDR3 is TGTGCCAGCAGTTACGAGTCCGGGGAGCTGTTTTTT.

Ten or more counts support this clonotype. This sequence joins TRBV7-8 and TRBJ1-5, with D possibly TRBD1 on 6 matching bases. The CDR3 covers 21 residues. CDR1 and CDR2 (germline): SGHVS, FQNEAQ. The V gene lost 1 base and the J gene lost 6 bases, with 31 bases spanning the gap. CDR3 sequence: CASSLVGTTLTADSDIQPQHF. CDR3 sequence (DNA): TGTGCCAGCAGCTTAGTCGGGACGACTTTGACCGCGGACAGCGATATTCAGCCCCAGCATTTT.

The table lists this clonotype with a few counts. The J gene is TRBJ2-4, the V gene TRBV7-8; weak D call: TRBD1 (6 bases). The V gene's germline CDR1 is SGHVS and CDR2 FQNEAQ. V shed 5 bases and J shed 0 bases, with 14 bases lying between them. The CDR3 sequence is 16 residues long. CDR3: CASSPNRELAKNIQYF. As DNA, the CDR3 is TGTGCCAGCAGCCCGAACAGGGAACTAGCCAAAAACATTCAGTACTTC. Combining the CDR3 with reference TRBV7-8 and TRBJ2-4 gives the whole variable domain GAGVSQSPRYKVAKRGQDVALRCDPISGHVSLFWYQQALGQGPEFLTYFQNEAQLDKSGLPSDRFFAERPEGSVSTLKIQRTQQEDSAVYLCASSPNRELAKNIQYFGAGTRLSVL.

The V gene is TRBV19, the J gene TRBJ2-1; D may correspond to TRBD1 or TRBD2 (6 bases each). The germline V and J ends were trimmed by 2 bases and 16 bases, with 18 bases remaining between them. CDR3 length equals 13 residues. Germline-derived CDR1 and CDR2 are LNHDA and SQIVND (reference sequence). CDR3 protein: CASSIRRGDSKFF. For the CDR3, the DNA is TGTGCCAGTAGTATAAGGAGGGGGGACTCGAAATTCTTC.

This chain joins TRBV19 and TRBJ2-6, with 10 bases matching TRBD1. The V and J ends lost 5 bases and 2 bases, in that order; junction bases with no gene match: 9. This CDR3 comprises 18 residues. Germline V gene data show CDR1 as LNHDA and CDR2 as SQIVND (reference sequence). DNA of the CDR3: TGTGCCAGTAGTGCCAGGACAGGGGGATATGCTGGGGCCAACGTCCTGACTTTC. This codes for CASSARTGGYAGANVLTF.

This clonotype has at least ten counts. This chain links TRBV28 with TRBJ2-3; 8 nucleotides align to TRBD2. Germline V gene lookup returns CDR1 MDHEN and CDR2 SYDVKM. The CDR3 consists of 19 residues. V shed 5 bases, J shed 3 bases, and the junction held 19 bases outside the gene matches. The CDR3 region has the DNA TGTGCCAGCAGTACACGTGGGTTTGGCGTAAGCGGGAGTACAGATACGCAGTATTTT. Translation gives CASSTRGFGVSGSTDTQYF.

This clonotype was detected ten times or more. The rearrangement joins TRBV27 to TRBJ1-2; D is unresolved. Germline V gene data show CDR1 as MNHEY and CDR2 as SMNVEV (reference sequence). The CDR3 sequence is 14 residues long. Trimming cost V 10 bases and J 8 bases, with 23 bases left between them. As DNA, the CDR3 is TGTGCCACCTCCCAGGCCAGGACCTTCGGGGGCTACACCTTC. Protein: CATSQARTFGGYTF.

This clonotype has a count of ten or more. The V gene is TRBV27, the J gene TRBJ1-2; D uncertain. V shed 5 bases and J shed 4 bases, with 14 bases lying between them. The CDR3 is 14 amino acids. Germline values: CDR1 MNHEY, CDR2 SMNVEV (reference sequence). The CDR3 reads CASSSPSRGYGYTF. CDR3 coding DNA: TGTGCCAGCAGTAGCCCCTCGCGAGGCTATGGCTACACCTTC.

This chain uses TRBV7-2 with TRBJ2-7, with D perhaps matching TRBD2 (6 bases). Trimming stripped 5 bases from V and 2 bases from J, with 16 bases between. From germline, CDR1 is SGHTA and CDR2 FQGNSA. The CDR3 contains 15 residues. This chain's CDR3 is CASSPYAGITYEQYF. The CDR3, as DNA: TGTGCCAGCAGCCCCTACGCGGGGATAACCTACGAGCAGTACTTC.

In its sample, this clonotype was seen many times. The chain recombines TRBV2 with TRBJ2-3; D perhaps matches TRBD2 (6 bases). CDR1 and CDR2 from the germline V gene are SNHLY and FYNNEI. The V end lost 8 bases, the J end lost 4 bases, and 13 bases lay between the germline ends. This CDR3 region has 13 residues. The CDR3 coding sequence is TGTGCCAGCGGGGTAGCGGTCCCAGATACGCAGTATTTT. It codes for CASGVAVPDTQYF.

This clonotype was seen ten or more times. The V and J genes are TRBV3-1 and TRBJ2-7; weak D call: TRBD2 (7 bases). Germline assignment: CDR1 LGHDT and CDR2 YNNKEL (reference sequence). V lost 4 bases to trimming and J lost 0 bases, with 10 bases between them. This CDR3 contains 14 residues. CDR3 sequence reads: CASSRGGSSYEQYF. The CDR3, as DNA: TGTGCCAGCAGCCGCGGGGGCAGCTCCTACGAGCAGTACTTC.